Here is one T cell receptor beta chain with its context. What antigen it recognizes has not been identified. Nothing much larger sits one base from this clone, and base qualities are not available. The sample belongs to a study of shared clonotypes between healthy human individuals (dated by TCRdb to 2020 to 2021). For the wider study: A few men and a couple of women, aged 18 to 49 years, made up the cohort. Each donor's leukapheresis produced roughly between about 0.85 and 10 billion PBMCs. To increase sequencing depth and limit assay-specific biases, TCR repertoire library preparation and sequencing were carried out by different laboratories using diverse techniques. For each donor, CD4 naive and CD4 memory were each given three plates, CD8 naive was given two plates, and CD8 memory was given one plate. To estimate repertoire size and how much clonotypes are shared between individuals, the study performed deep sequencing of blood TCR repertoires from roughly five healthy adults. Paper-wide results and their limitations: Naive subsets generally had larger estimated clonotype richness than memory subsets did. About 4.5% of naive CD4, approximately 3.7% of naive CD8, 2% to 2.5% of memory CD4, and less than 0.45% of memory CD8 clonotypes were shared across several donors. Pairwise subsampling indicated that sequencing depth was expected to affect the degree of clonotype sharing among donors. Sampling was limited to blood, and TCR repertoires in tissue likely differ from TCR repertoires in blood. Compared with non-shared clonotypes, the clonotypes found in all four sorted-subset donors had higher generation probabilities. Incomplete sequencing was indicated by rarefaction of sorted-subset datasets, despite the large sequencing depth. The small number of donors limited the genetic and exposure-history diversity represented.

The donors were healthy, HIV-negative adults with no recently reported acute infections or vaccinations. Every donor was a Caucasian adult living in Nashville, Tennessee, USA. Magnetic negative selection was used to enrich CD4+ T cells, after which naive cells were positively selected on CD45RA and the negative fraction became the memory subset. Blood was obtained by leukapheresis, after which PBMCs were separated by Ficoll-Histopaque density gradient centrifugation and cryopreserved in liquid nitrogen vapor phase. Purity and quantity of every magnetically sorted T cell population were checked by analytical flow cytometry. From each sorted fraction, genomic DNA was isolated and quantified by UV absorbance on a Nanodrop 2000c. TCR CDR3 regions were amplified from genomic DNA by multiplex PCR using the deep immunoSEQ assay. Extracted genomic DNA from each cell subset was distributed evenly across all wells of several immunoSEQ 96-well plates, and each plate was treated as a replicate. Each replicate PCR for sorted subsets received 150 to 250 ng genomic DNA, equal to 30,000 or so T cell genomes. Purified libraries were quantified with a Qubit 3.0 fluorometer, sized on a Bioanalyzer 2100, and re-quantified with the KAPA Library Quantification kit. Every immunoSEQ 96-well plate was sequenced on a separate single-read 150-cycle Illumina NextSeq 550 flow cell. In the paper's pipeline: The immunoSEQ output contained only junctional sequences without quality scores, so filtering could not match that applied to full-length reads. Sequences were annotated with PyIR, a Python wrapper for IgBLAST v1.9, using IMGT germline references to assign V/J genes and CDR3. Any read was removed if the V/J assignment was weak (E-value above 1e-6), the CDR3 was missing, or the read contained stop codons, out-of-frame junctions, or ambiguous translated residues. V3J clonotypes were defined as sequences sharing the same inferred V gene, J gene, and CDR3 amino acid sequence. Percentage overlap between repertoires was calculated by dividing the number of shared unique clonotypes by the size of the smaller repertoire. Richness of each repertoire was evaluated using RTK rarefaction, the Chao1 estimator, and Recon v2.1 estimates of unobserved clonotypes. Generation probabilities were computed with OLGA for all TCRbeta clonotypes obtained by the gDNA method from several donors. TCRdb provides this immuneACCESS table in a form limited to in-frame rearrangements. Some clones are lacking; in checked studies, under half of them reflect an unresolved V gene, and why the rest are absent is not known. The V and J calls and clone size were taken over from that table, and D and trimming were inferred from the DNA. This sample has under 1,900,000 clones in its table, and around 98.5% of those were observed once. The ten top clones hold roughly 0.35% of the sample.

Sequenced material: naive CD4+ T cells sorted from blood. The intended sense of this specimen's cell subset or site label: CD45RA+ positively selected. The receptor's source is a man aged 30 to 39 in good health.

The CDR3 protein is CASSQRLAGGTGANVLTF. In nucleotides, the sequence is TGTGCCAGCAGCCAAAGGCTAGCGGGAGGTACTGGGGCCAACGTCCTGACTTTC. The V gene is TRBV27 and the J gene is TRBJ2-6; 11 bases in the junction line up with TRBD2. From the germline V gene (reference sequence), CDR1 is MNHEY and CDR2 is SMNVEV. Counted from cysteine to phenylalanine, this CDR3 has 18 amino acids. The entry retains the CDR3 DNA only, 54 bases that are in frame from base 1. Relative to germline, V is missing 6 bases and J is missing 2 bases, with 9 bases of the junction outside any gene match. With the portions outside the CDR3 filled from the reference TRBV27 and TRBJ2-6 genes, the complete variable region becomes EAQVTQNPRYLITVTGKKLTVTCSQNMNHEYMSWYRQDPGLGLRQIYYSMNVEVTDKGDVPEGYKVSRKEKRNFPLILESPSPNQTSLYFCASSQRLAGGTGANVLTFGAGSRLTVL.